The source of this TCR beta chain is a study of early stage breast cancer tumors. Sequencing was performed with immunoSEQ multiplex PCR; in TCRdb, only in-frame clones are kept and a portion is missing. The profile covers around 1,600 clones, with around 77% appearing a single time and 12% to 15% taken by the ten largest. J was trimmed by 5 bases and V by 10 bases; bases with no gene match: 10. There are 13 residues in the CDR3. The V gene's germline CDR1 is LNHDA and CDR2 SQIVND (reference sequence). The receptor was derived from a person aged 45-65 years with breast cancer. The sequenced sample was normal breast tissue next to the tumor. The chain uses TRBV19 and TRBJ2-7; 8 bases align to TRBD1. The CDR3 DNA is TGTGCCACCGAGGCAGGGGGCGGGAACGAGCAGTACTTC. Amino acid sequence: CATEAGGGNEQYF. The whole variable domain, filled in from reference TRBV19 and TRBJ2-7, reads DGGITQSPKYLFRKEGQNVTLSCEQNLNHDAMYWYRQDPGQGLRLIYYSQIVNDFQKGDIAEGYSVSREKKESFPLTVTSAQKNPTAFYLCATEAGGGNEQYFGPGTRLTVT.